These 18 T cell receptor delta chains originate from one sample sequenced in a study of gamma-delta T cells after stem cell transplantation. TCRdb processed the RT-PCR reads again with the CATT caller. The sample gives around 13,000 delta-chain clones, roughly 29% of which show up once; 3% to 4.5% is in the top ten. Sequenced sample: gamma-delta T cells. Receptors originate from a human donor. It is not recorded whose cells these are; they may come from a transplant donor.

The V gene is TRDV3, the J gene TRDJ2; tentative D call: TRDD3 (6 bases). The CDR3 extends over 17 amino acids. Looked up from germline, CDR1 is TVYSNPD and CDR2 is GDNSRS (reference sequence). V was shortened by 4 bases and J by 0 bases, with 21 bases between the two germline ends. CDR3: CAYPFSWGIALTAQLFF. The CDR3, as DNA: TGTGCCTATCCCTTTTCCTGGGGTATCGCTTTGACAGCACAACTCTTCTTT.

J is TRDJ1 and V is TRDV2; 12 nucleotides align to TRDD3. This CDR3 contains 22 residues. Trimming took 5 bases from V and 1 from J; bases not matched to a gene: 25. Germline V gene lookup returns CDR1 GEAIGNYY and CDR2 EKD. CDR3 protein: CACACSYRTYWGIPVFTDKLIF. The CDR3 DNA sequence: TGTGCCTGTGCCTGCTCCTACCGGACTTACTGGGGGATACCCGTATTCACCGATAAACTCATCTTT.

This rearrangement joins TRDV1 to TRDJ1, with D tentatively TRDD3 (5 bases). V was pared by 1 base and J by 0 bases, with 18 bases between. The CDR3 has 18 amino acids. CDR1 is TSWWSYY, CDR2 QGS, per germline. CDR3 residues: CALGEPAECLGHTDKLIF. The CDR3 DNA reads as TGTGCTCTTGGGGAACCTGCAGAGTGTCTGGGACACACCGATAAACTCATCTTT.

In this sample, this clone turned up a few times. This sequence joins TRAV29/DV5 and TRDJ1, with TRDD3 matching over 11 bases. Losses at the gene ends were 0 bases for V and 2 bases for J; bases not matched to a gene: 15. CDR3 size: 19 residues. Germline lookup yields CDR1 NSMFDY and CDR2 ISSIKDK. In DNA, the CDR3 is TGTGCAGCAAGCGAGATCCTCCGCTCTGGGGGATACCAAACCGATAAACTCATCTTT. It specifies CAASEILRSGGYQTDKLIF.

The chain recombines TRDV1 with TRDJ1; 8 bases are shared with TRDD3. Trimming removed 5 bases from V and 0 bases from J; junction bases left unmatched: 29. The germline V gene encodes CDR1 TSWWSYY and CDR2 QGS. The length of the CDR3 is 23 residues. The CDR3 spells CALGPTMGLLLCWGNLYTDKLIF. The DNA of the CDR3 is TGTGCTCTTGGGCCGACGATGGGCCTACTTCTCTGCTGGGGGAACCTCTACACCGATAAACTCATCTTT.

This clone came up a few times. One junction end disagrees with the germline gene, perhaps due to a read error. The V call is TRDV2, the J call TRDJ3; 8 nucleotides line up with TRDD3. Germline-derived CDR1 and CDR2 are GEAIGNYY and EKD. This CDR3 comprises 17 residues. The DNA of the CDR3 is TGTGCCCGTGACACCGGGGGATACTCCTGGGACACCCGACAGATGTTTTTC. Protein: CARDTGGYSWDTRQMFF.

This clone was seen a handful of times. The V call is TRDV1, the J call TRDJ1, with 11 bases that match TRDD3. The germline V gene has CDR1 TSWWSYY and CDR2 QGS. This CDR3 is built from 25 residues. With 2 bases clipped from V and 5 bases from J, the junction kept 34 bases outside the gene matches. CDR3 in DNA: TGTGCTCTTGGGGAAATGGTGCCTTTCGGATTTCCCATCGTACTGGGGGATATCCCCCGAGATAAACTCATCTTT. The encoded protein is CALGEMVPFGFPIVLGDIPRDKLIF.

The chain uses TRDV1 and TRDJ1; 13 bases are shared with TRDD3. The J segment lost 4 bases and the V segment lost 0 bases, leaving 23 bases of the junction unmatched. The CDR3 is 23 residues long. Germline V gene sequence: CDR1 TSWWSYY, CDR2 QGS. CDR3 sequence reads: CALGELPPLLLYWGIRANDKLIF. The CDR3 DNA is TGTGCTCTTGGGGAACTTCCCCCATTGCTGTTATACTGGGGGATACGCGCGAACGATAAACTCATCTTT.

This clone showed up just a few times. This chain joins TRAV29/DV5 and TRDJ1, with D unclear. This CDR3 has 11 residues. CDR1 is NSMFDY and CDR2 is ISSIKDK in the germline V gene. V gave up 1 base and J gave up 5 bases, with 6 bases separating them. CDR3 bases: TGTGCAGCAAGCCGTGGGGATAAACTCATCTTT. It specifies CAASRGDKLIF. Full variable domain (missing parts from reference TRAV29/DV5 and TRDJ1): DQQVKQNSPSLSVQEGRISILNCDYTNSMFDYFLWYKKYPAEGPTFLISISSIKDKNEDGRFTVFLNKSAKHLSLHIVPSQPGDSAVYFCAASRGDKLIFGKGTRVTVEP.

The chain joins TRDV1 to TRDJ1, with 13 bases fitting TRDD3. CDR3 length: 17 amino acids. The V gene's germline CDR1 is TSWWSYY and CDR2 QGS. J was trimmed by 14 bases and V by 0 bases; bases with no gene match: 15. The CDR3 sequence is CALGELGPTPTGGYVIF. CDR3 DNA: TGTGCTCTTGGGGAACTTGGGCCTACCCCCACTGGGGGATACGTAATCTTT.

This clone was counted between two and nine times. The V call is TRAV29/DV5, the J call TRDJ2; 10 nucleotides agree with TRDD3. Germline CDR1 is NSMFDY and CDR2 is ISSIKDK. CDR3 size: 18 residues. V lost 1 base to trimming and J lost 0 bases; unmatched junction nucleotides: 9. The CDR3 DNA sequence: TGTGCAGCAAGCTGCCAGGGGGGATACGCAGCTTTGACAGCACAACTCTTCTTT. This encodes CAASCQGGYAALTAQLFF.

This clone was observed a few times. The chain recombines TRDV1 with TRDJ1, with D unclear. Trimming cost V 2 bases and J 5 bases, with 15 bases left between them. The CDR3 runs to 15 residues. Germline assignment: CDR1 TSWWSYY and CDR2 QGS. CDR3 sequence reads: CALGEFRAPPDKLIF. The CDR3 DNA reads TGTGCTCTTGGGGAATTTAGGGCCCCCCCGGATAAACTCATCTTT.

The rearrangement uses TRDV2 and TRDJ1; D is possibly TRDD3 (5 bases). V was pared by 0 bases and J by 0 bases, with 13 bases between. The V gene's germline CDR1 is GEAIGNYY and CDR2 EKD. The CDR3 contains 16 residues. CDR3 sequence: CACDTVIGEYTDKLIF. CDR3 coding DNA: TGTGCCTGTGACACCGTAATTGGGGAATACACCGATAAACTCATCTTT.

Comments on this clone: A far larger clone lies a single base away; this is likely a read error. This rearrangement joins TRDV2 to TRDJ2; possible D gene TRDD3, 6 bases. The CDR3 has 15 residues. CDR1 and CDR2 from the germline V gene are GEAIGNYY and EKD. Trimming cost V 2 bases and J 1 base, with 10 bases left between them. The CDR3: CACDIRGDLTAQLFF. The CDR3 nucleotides are TGTGCCTGTGACATACGGGGGGATTTGACAGCACAACTCTTCTTT.

This clone came up a few times. This rearrangement joins TRDV2 to TRDJ3; no reliable D call. Trimming stripped 0 bases from V and 0 bases from J, with 11 bases between. The CDR3 consists of 18 residues. Germline loops: CDR1 GEAIGNYY, CDR2 EKD. In nucleotides, the CDR3 is TGTGCCTGTGACACCTGGGCTACCCGCTCCTGGGACACCCGACAGATGTTTTTC. Translating it yields CACDTWATRSWDTRQMFF.

J is TRDJ1 and V is TRDV1; 9 bases agree with TRDD3. In germline, CDR1 is TSWWSYY, CDR2 QGS. Trimming took 7 bases from V and 4 from J; bases not matched to a gene: 31. The CDR3 has 22 amino acids. The chain's CDR3 is CALVISSPVLGIRVLGGDKLIF. The CDR3 nucleotides are TGTGCTCTTGTAATTTCCTCCCCCGTACTGGGGATACGCGTTCTGGGTGGCGATAAACTCATCTTT.

V gene TRDV1 combines with J gene TRDJ1; 8 bases are shared with TRDD3. The J segment lost 0 bases and the V segment lost 4 bases, leaving 13 bases of the junction unmatched. Per germline, CDR1 TSWWSYY and CDR2 QGS. This CDR3 is 18 amino acids long. The chain's CDR3 is CALGGLLARLGDTDKLIF. CDR3 DNA: TGTGCTCTTGGGGGTCTACTTGCCAGACTGGGGGACACCGATAAACTCATCTTT.

This clone was counted only a few times. V is TRDV1 and J is TRDJ1; 7 bases fit TRDD2. The trim removed 5 bases at V and 0 bases at J, leaving 15 bases unmatched. The CDR3 loop spans 18 amino acids. Germline lookup yields CDR1 TSWWSYY and CDR2 QGS. The CDR3 DNA reads as TGTGCTCTTGGGCCCCATTCTTATTCCTACTCGTACACCGATAAACTCATCTTT. Translating gives CALGPHSYSYSYTDKLIF.